Following are 21 T cell receptor beta chains from one sample sequenced in a study of CD8 T cells in ankylosing spondylitis. These TCRs' antigens remain unknown. Overall study results and limits: What seemed typical of ankylosing spondylitis blood was a TCR beta motif built from 8 or 9 highly homologous variants.

TCRdb processed the 5' RACE reads anew with MiXCR; each CDR3 protein has one entry. The table shows tens of thousands of distinct CDR3 sequences, with roughly 10% occurring only once. The sequenced sample was blood, either unsorted or a sorted T cell fraction (not recorded which). The receptors shown here come from a male donor with ankylosing spondylitis.

There are a few counts of this clonotype. V and J are TRBV27 and TRBJ2-5; 9 nucleotides match TRBD2. There are 14 residues in the CDR3. The V gene's germline CDR1 is MNHEY and CDR2 SMNVEV (reference sequence). V gave up 5 bases and J gave up 5 bases; unmatched junction bases: 6. CDR3 in DNA: TGTGCCAGCAGTCCCTTTGCGGGAGGGGAGACCCAGTACTTC. Translating gives CASSPFAGGETQYF.

This clonotype is medium-sized within its sample. The chain joins TRBV4-2 to TRBJ2-1; no firm D call. V lost 0 bases and J lost 0, with 12 bases in between. The CDR3 extends over 17 amino acids. Per the germline V gene, CDR1 is LGHNA and CDR2 is YNFKEQ. DNA of the CDR3: TGTGCCAGCAGCCAAGAAGGTTCAGGTTCCTCCTACAATGAGCAGTTCTTC. Amino acid sequence: CASSQEGSGSSYNEQFF.

The V and J genes are TRBV6-1 and TRBJ2-7, with TRBD1 matching over 7 bases. V gave up 3 bases and J gave up 7 bases; unmatched junction bases: 9. Germline assignment: CDR1 MNHNS and CDR2 SASEGT. This CDR3 region has 14 residues. The CDR3 spells CASSEGQWGLEQYV. The CDR3, as DNA: TGTGCCAGCAGTGAGGGACAGTGGGGCCTTGAGCAGTACGTC.

This clonotype was seen ten or more times. The chain carries TRBV7-8 and TRBJ2-1, with unresolved D. V lost 1 base, J lost 6 bases, and 13 bases lay in between. The CDR3 is 15 amino acids. Germline CDR1 and CDR2: SGHVS and FQNEAQ. CDR3 in amino acids: CASSLGVGPTNEQFF. CDR3 in DNA: TGTGCCAGCAGCTTAGGTGTAGGTCCCACCAATGAGCAGTTCTTC. Using reference TRBV7-8 and TRBJ2-1 for the parts outside the CDR3, the full variable domain is GAGVSQSPRYKVAKRGQDVALRCDPISGHVSLFWYQQALGQGPEFLTYFQNEAQLDKSGLPSDRFFAERPEGSVSTLKIQRTQQEDSAVYLCASSLGVGPTNEQFFGPGTRLTVL.

J is TRBJ2-7 and V is TRBV21-1; no check of the table's D call, TRBD1, against the DNA was made. TRBV21-1 is described as a pseudogene. The CDR3 totals 15 residues. Here the CDR3 DNA reads TGTGCCAGCAGCGCCCGACAGGCAAGGGACTACGAGCAGTACGTC. Encoded protein: CASSARQARDYEQYV.

The J gene is TRBJ1-1, the V gene TRBV27, with D possibly being TRBD1 (6 bases). The CDR3 spans 18 residues. Trimming shortened V by 0 bases and J by 4 bases, and 21 bases separated the two germline ends. CDR1 is MNHEY, CDR2 SMNVEV, per germline (reference sequence). CDR3 loop: CASSLSPTPGGAITEAFF. In DNA, the CDR3 is TGTGCCAGCAGTTTATCGCCTACCCCCGGGGGGGCAATCACTGAAGCTTTCTTT.

In this sample, this clonotype turned up many times. The chain joins TRBV27 to TRBJ2-1, with D possibly called TRBD1 or TRBD2 (5 bases each). The length of the CDR3 is 13 residues. CDR1 MNHEY and CDR2 SMNVEV come from the germline V gene (reference sequence). V dropped 2 bases and J dropped 9 bases, with 11 bases sitting between them. In nucleotides, the CDR3 is TGTGCCAGCAGTTTAATAGGGGCGGGTGAGCAGTTCTTC. Translation gives CASSLIGAGEQFF.

This clonotype was counted between two and nine times. The V and J genes are TRBV4-1 and TRBJ2-1; D remains unclear. This CDR3 is built from 15 residues. V was shortened by 3 bases and J by 0 bases, with 9 bases between the two germline ends. Germline V gives CDR1 MGHRA, CDR2 YSYEKL. CDR3 nucleotides: TGCGCCAGCAGCCAGTGGTCAAGCTCCTACAATGAGCAGTTCTTC. It yields the protein CASSQWSSSYNEQFF.

This clonotype came up a few times. The chain has TRBV25-1 and TRBJ2-1; possible D gene TRBD2, 5 bases. Germline loops: CDR1 MGHDK, CDR2 SYGVNS. Trimming cost V 5 bases and J 4 bases, with 15 bases left between them. The CDR3 runs 15 residues. The CDR3 DNA follows: TGTGCCAGCAGTCGGGGAGCCCCAGGTTACAATGAGCAGTTCTTC. Translated: CASSRGAPGYNEQFF.

This clonotype was counted ten times or more. The rearrangement joins TRBV5-1 to TRBJ2-1, with TRBD2 matching 9 bases. The CDR3 loop spans 16 amino acids. With V trimmed by 0 bases and J by 2 bases, 3 bases remained unmatched. Germline CDR1 SGHRS, CDR2 YFSETQ. This chain's CDR3 is CASSLEAGGTYNEQFF. CDR3 sequence (DNA): TGCGCCAGCAGCTTGGAGGCGGGAGGGACCTACAATGAGCAGTTCTTC. Together with reference TRBV5-1 and TRBJ2-1, the CDR3 gives the full variable domain: KAGVTQTPRYLIKTRGQQVTLSCSPISGHRSVSWYQQTPGQGLQFLFEYFSETQRNKGNFPGRFSGRQFSNSRSEMNVSTLELGDSALYLCASSLEAGGTYNEQFFGPGTRLTVL.

This clonotype came up a few times. V and J are TRBV9 and TRBJ2-3; no firm D call. V was cut by 0 bases and J by 0 bases, with 8 bases left in between. The CDR3 is 15 residues long. Germline V gene data show CDR1 as SGDLS and CDR2 as YYNGEE. CDR3 coding DNA: TGTGCCAGCAGCGTAGAGTTCGGTAGCACAGATACGCAGTATTTT. It yields the protein CASSVEFGSTDTQYF.

This clonotype has more than one count but fewer than ten. This chain connects TRBV6-1 to TRBJ1-2, with unresolved D. The CDR3 is 11 amino acids. V was pared by 8 bases and J by 2 bases, with 6 bases between. Germline V gene data show CDR1 as MNHNS and CDR2 as SASEGT. The DNA of the CDR3 is TGTGCCAGCGAGCGCAACTATGGCTACACCTTC. Residues: CASERNYGYTF.

This clonotype was seen at least ten times. The rearrangement joins TRBV20-1 to TRBJ2-1; a weak D match, TRBD1 (6 bases). From germline, CDR1 is DFQATT and CDR2 SNEGSKA (reference sequence). Trimming stripped 0 bases from V and 5 bases from J, with 11 bases between. The CDR3 is made up of 14 amino acids. The CDR3 spells CSARDLGANNEQFF. In DNA form, the CDR3 reads TGCAGTGCTAGAGATCTGGGGGCCAACAATGAGCAGTTCTTC.

The J gene is TRBJ2-1, the V gene TRBV5-5, with 7 bases lining up with TRBD2. CDR1 and CDR2 from the germline V gene are SGHKS and YYEKEE (reference sequence). This CDR3 spans 15 amino acids. Trimming at V came to 5 bases and at J to 6 bases, leaving 11 bases not matched to a gene. In DNA, the CDR3 is TGTGCCAGCAGGTCACGGGCGGGAGCGGCCAATGAGCAGTTCTTC. Its protein product is CASRSRAGAANEQFF.

This clonotype was recorded at least ten times. CDR3 loop: CASSFLTGGFFSGANVLTF. In DNA form, the CDR3 reads TGTGCCAGCAGTTTCTTGACAGGGGGCTTTTTCTCTGGGGCCAACGTCCTGACTTTC. V gene TRBV27 combines with J gene TRBJ2-6; 10 bases are shared with TRBD1. Trimming removed 3 bases from V and 0 bases from J; junction bases left unmatched: 8. CDR1 MNHEY and CDR2 SMNVEV come from the germline V gene (reference sequence). This CDR3 comprises 19 residues. Based on the CDR3 plus reference TRBV27 and TRBJ2-6, the full variable domain is EAQVTQNPRYLITVTGKKLTVTCSQNMNHEYMSWYRQDPGLGLRQIYYSMNVEVTDKGDVPEGYKVSRKEKRNFPLILESPSPNQTSLYFCASSFLTGGFFSGANVLTFGAGSRLTVL.

At least ten counts were recorded for this clonotype. V usage is TRBV9 and J usage is TRBJ2-3, with a tentative D call TRBD2 (5 bases). V lost 4 bases, J lost 7 bases, and 16 bases lay in between. The V gene's germline CDR1 is SGDLS and CDR2 YYNGEE. This CDR3 spans 14 amino acids. CDR3 region: CASSSPRDPNTQYF. As DNA, the CDR3 is TGTGCCAGCAGCTCCCCGAGGGATCCAAATACGCAGTATTTT.

This clonotype was recorded at least ten times. The chain employs TRBV11-2 and TRBJ1-4; perhaps TRBD1 as D (6 bases). The CDR3 sequence is 16 residues long. Germline values: CDR1 SGHAT, CDR2 FQNNGV. The V and J ends lost 1 base and 3 bases respectively, with 12 bases between them. CDR3 in amino acids: CASSLALDSPNEKLFF. Written as DNA, the CDR3 is TGTGCCAGCAGCTTAGCACTGGACAGCCCTAATGAAAAACTGTTTTTT.

The rearrangement uses TRBV11-2 and TRBJ2-7; 10 bases are shared with TRBD2. Germline V gives CDR1 SGHAT, CDR2 FQNNGV. CDR3 length: 16 amino acids. The V segment lost 4 bases and the J segment 3 bases; nucleotides outside the gene matches: 9. CDR3 loop: CASSWGEGLAYYEQYF. In DNA, the CDR3 is TGTGCCAGCAGCTGGGGGGAGGGACTAGCGTACTACGAGCAGTACTTC.

This clonotype has ten or more counts. The CDR3 region is CASSLWTGGPPNEQFF. The CDR3 region has the DNA TGTGCCAGCAGCTTGTGGACAGGCGGGCCGCCGAATGAGCAGTTCTTC. The chain combines TRBV5-6 with TRBJ2-1, with TRBD1 identical over 7 bases. V lost 1 base, J lost 7 bases, and 11 bases stayed unmatched. CDR3 length: 16 residues. Germline assignment: CDR1 SGHDT and CDR2 YYEEEE.

In its sample, this clonotype was seen a few times. The chain is built from TRBV15 and TRBJ2-5; 10 positions match TRBD1. With V trimmed by 2 bases and J by 5 bases, 5 bases remained unmatched. The CDR3 totals 15 residues. CDR1 and CDR2 (germline): LNHNV, YYDKDF (reference sequence). Here the CDR3 DNA reads TGTGCCACCAGCAGACCGGGACAGGGGCGGGAGACCCAGTACTTC. This translates into CATSRPGQGRETQYF.

This clonotype has a handful of counts. This chain uses TRBV20-1 with TRBJ1-1, with 11 bases identical to TRBD1. Germline CDR1 reads DFQATT; CDR2 reads SNEGSKA (reference sequence). The V gene end was trimmed by 3 bases and the J gene end by 6 bases; junction bases not matched to a gene: 9. The CDR3 is made up of 15 amino acids. The CDR3, as DNA: TGCAGTGCTAGGGACAGGGGGCGCTTCCGTTCTGAAGCTTTCTTT. Encoded protein: CSARDRGRFRSEAFF.